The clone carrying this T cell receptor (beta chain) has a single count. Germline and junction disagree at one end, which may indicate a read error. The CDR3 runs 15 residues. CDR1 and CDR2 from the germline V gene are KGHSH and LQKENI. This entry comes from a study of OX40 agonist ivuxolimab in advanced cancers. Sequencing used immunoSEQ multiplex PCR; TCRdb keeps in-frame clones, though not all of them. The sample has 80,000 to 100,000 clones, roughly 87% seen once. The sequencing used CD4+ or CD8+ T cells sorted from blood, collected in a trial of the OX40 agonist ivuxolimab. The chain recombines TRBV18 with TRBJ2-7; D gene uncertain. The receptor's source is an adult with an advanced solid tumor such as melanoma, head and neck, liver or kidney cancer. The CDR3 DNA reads TGTGCCAGCTCTCCACTCTCAGAAAGCTCCTACGAGCAGTACTTC. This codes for CASSPLSESSYEQYF. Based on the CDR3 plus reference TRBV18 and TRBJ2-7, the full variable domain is NAGVMQNPRHLVRRRGQEARLRCSPMKGHSHVYWYRQLPEEGLKFMVYLQKENIIDESGMPKERFSAEFPKEGPSILRIQQVVRGDSAAYFCASSPLSESSYEQYFGPGTRLTVT.